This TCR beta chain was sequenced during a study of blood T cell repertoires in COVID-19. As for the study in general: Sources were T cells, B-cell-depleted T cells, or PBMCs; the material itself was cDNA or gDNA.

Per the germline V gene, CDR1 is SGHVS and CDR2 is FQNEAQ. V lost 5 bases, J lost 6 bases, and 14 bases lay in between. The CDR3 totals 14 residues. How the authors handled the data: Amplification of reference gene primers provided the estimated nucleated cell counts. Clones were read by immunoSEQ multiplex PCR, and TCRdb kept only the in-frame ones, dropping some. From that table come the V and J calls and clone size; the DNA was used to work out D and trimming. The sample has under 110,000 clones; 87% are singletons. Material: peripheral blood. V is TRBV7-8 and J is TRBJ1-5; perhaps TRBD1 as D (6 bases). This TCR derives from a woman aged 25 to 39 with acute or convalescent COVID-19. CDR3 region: CASSQQGGSQPQHF. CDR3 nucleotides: TGTGCCAGCAGCCAACAGGGCGGGTCTCAGCCCCAGCATTTT. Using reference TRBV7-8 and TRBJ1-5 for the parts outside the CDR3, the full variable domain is GAGVSQSPRYKVAKRGQDVALRCDPISGHVSLFWYQQALGQGPEFLTYFQNEAQLDKSGLPSDRFFAERPEGSVSTLKIQRTQQEDSAVYLCASSQQGGSQPQHFGDGTRLSIL.